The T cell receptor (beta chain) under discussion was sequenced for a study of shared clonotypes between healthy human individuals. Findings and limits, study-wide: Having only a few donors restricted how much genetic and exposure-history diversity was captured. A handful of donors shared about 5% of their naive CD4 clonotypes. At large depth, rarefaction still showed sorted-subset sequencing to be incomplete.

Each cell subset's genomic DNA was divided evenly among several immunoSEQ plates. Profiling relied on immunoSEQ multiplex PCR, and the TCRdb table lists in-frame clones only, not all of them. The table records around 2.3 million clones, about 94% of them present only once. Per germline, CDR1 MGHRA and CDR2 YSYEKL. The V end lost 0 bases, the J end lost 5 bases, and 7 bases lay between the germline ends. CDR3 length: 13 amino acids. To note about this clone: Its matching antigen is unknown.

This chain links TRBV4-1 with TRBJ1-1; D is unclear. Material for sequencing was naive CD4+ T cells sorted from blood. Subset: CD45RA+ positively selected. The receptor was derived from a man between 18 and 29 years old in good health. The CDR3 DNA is TGCGCCAGCAGCCAAGATTACGCGACTGAAGCTTTCTTT. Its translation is CASSQDYATEAFF.